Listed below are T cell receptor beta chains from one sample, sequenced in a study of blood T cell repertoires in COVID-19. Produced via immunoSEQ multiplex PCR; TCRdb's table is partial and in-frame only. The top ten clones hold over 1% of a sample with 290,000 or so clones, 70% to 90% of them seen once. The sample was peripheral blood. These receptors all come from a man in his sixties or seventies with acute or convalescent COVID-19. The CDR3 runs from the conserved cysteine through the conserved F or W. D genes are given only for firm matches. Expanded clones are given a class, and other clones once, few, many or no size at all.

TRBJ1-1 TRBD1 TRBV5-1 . CASSITGGTEAFF TGCGCCAGCAGCATTACAGGGGGCACTGAAGCTTTCTTT
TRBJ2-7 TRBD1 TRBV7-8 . CASSPQGQGSEQYF TGTGCCAGCAGCCCCCAGGGACAGGGGTCCGAGCAGTACTTC
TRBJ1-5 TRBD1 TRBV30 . CAWRGTGGRNQPQHF TGTGCCTGGAGGGGAACAGGGGGTCGTAATCAGCCCCAGCATTTT
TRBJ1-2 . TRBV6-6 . CASRRGQGSTNYGYTF TGTGCCAGCAGAAGGGGACAAGGCTCTACTAACTATGGCTACACCTTC
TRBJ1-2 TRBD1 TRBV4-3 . CASSQDRVDRGYGYTF TGCGCCAGCAGCCAAGATCGAGTGGACAGGGGATATGGCTACACCTTC
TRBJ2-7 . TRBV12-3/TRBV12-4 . CASSRGWTYEQYF TGTGCCAGCAGCCGGGGATGGACCTACGAGCAGTACTTC
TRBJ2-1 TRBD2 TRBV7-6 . CASSPRLAAYNEQFF TGTGCCAGCAGCCCCCGGCTAGCGGCTTACAATGAGCAGTTCTTC
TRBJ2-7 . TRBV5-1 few CASSLAVSSYEQYF TGCGCCAGCAGCTTGGCGGTGAGCTCCTACGAGCAGTACTTC
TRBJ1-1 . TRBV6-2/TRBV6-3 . CASSYSRVDTEAFF TGTGCCAGCAGTTACTCCCGGGTGGACACTGAAGCTTTCTTT
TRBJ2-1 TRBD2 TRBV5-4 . CASPGLAGVDEQFF TGTGCCAGCCCCGGACTAGCGGGAGTTGATGAGCAGTTCTTC
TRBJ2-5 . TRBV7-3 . CASSGDLEETQYF TGTGCCAGCAGCGGAGACTTAGAAGAGACCCAGTACTTC
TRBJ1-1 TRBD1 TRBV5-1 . CASSFDRVETEAFF TGCGCCAGCAGCTTTGACAGGGTTGAGACTGAAGCTTTCTTT
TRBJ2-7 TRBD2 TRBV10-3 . CAIRTSGRANYEQYF TGTGCCATCAGGACTAGCGGGAGGGCTAATTACGAGCAGTACTTC
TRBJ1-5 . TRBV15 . CATSRVGGSQPQHF TGTGCCACCAGCAGAGTGGGGGGGTCTCAGCCCCAGCATTTT
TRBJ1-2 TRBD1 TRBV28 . CASTDRGAYGYTF TGTGCCAGCACCGACAGGGGAGCCTATGGCTACACCTTC
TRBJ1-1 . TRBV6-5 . CASRRQGWENTEAFF TGTGCCAGCAGACGCCAGGGGTGGGAGAACACTGAAGCTTTCTTT
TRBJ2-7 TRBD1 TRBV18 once CASSLSGQGAYEQYF TGTGCCAGCTCACTATCGGGACAGGGGGCCTACGAGCAGTACTTC
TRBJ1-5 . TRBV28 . CASSLLPSRGRGGQHF TGTGCCAGCAGTTTGCTCCCATCAAGGGGCCGAGGGGGACAGCATTTT
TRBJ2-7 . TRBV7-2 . CASSFQVRGEQYF TGTGCCAGCAGCTTCCAGGTGCGGGGCGAGCAGTACTTC
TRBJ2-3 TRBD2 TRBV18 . CASSPGLAGTQYF TGTGCCAGCTCACCGGGACTAGCGGGTACGCAGTATTTT
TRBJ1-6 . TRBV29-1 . CSVAVAYNSPLHF TGCAGCGTTGCGGTCGCCTATAATTCACCCCTCCACTTT
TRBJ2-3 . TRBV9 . CASSVVGASGTDTQYF TGTGCCAGCAGCGTAGTAGGCGCTAGTGGCACAGATACGCAGTATTTT
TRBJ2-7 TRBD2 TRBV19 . CASSTSGGSSYEQYF TGTGCCAGTAGTACAAGCGGGGGGAGCTCCTACGAGCAGTACTTC
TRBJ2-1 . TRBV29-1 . CSVVRGYNEQFF TGCAGCGTTGTTAGAGGGTACAATGAGCAGTTCTTC
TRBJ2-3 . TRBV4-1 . CASSQGQVDTQYF TGCGCCAGCAGCCAAGGGCAGGTTGATACGCAGTATTTT
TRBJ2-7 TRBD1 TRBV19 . CASSTRDSSYEQYF TGTGCCAGTAGTACCCGGGACAGTTCCTACGAGCAGTACTTC
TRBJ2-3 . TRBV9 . CASSVLQVGSDTQYF TGTGCCAGCAGCGTACTACAGGTGGGGTCGGATACGCAGTATTTT